This TCR beta chain comes out of a study of identical twins. Each CDR3 protein gets one entry after TCRdb re-called the 5' RACE reads with MiXCR. Among 550,000 to 700,000 distinct CDR3 sequences listed, 21% were seen once. The CDR3 has 13 amino acids. V dropped 5 bases and J dropped 5; count of bases not matched to a gene: 6. Germline CDR1 is DFQATT and CDR2 is SNEGSKA (reference sequence). The data also belong to a second study, concerning T cells expressing NK-cell markers. That source reports: One of the eight sequenced donors was seronegative, whereas the other seven were HCMV-seropositive.

Input material: PBMCs. J is TRBJ2-3 and V is TRBV20-1; 8 nucleotides align to TRBD2. The receptor was isolated from a woman under 30 in good health. The CDR3, as DNA: TGCAGTGCTCGAGCGGCGGGAGGAGATACGCAGTATTTT. Translation: CSARAAGGDTQYF.